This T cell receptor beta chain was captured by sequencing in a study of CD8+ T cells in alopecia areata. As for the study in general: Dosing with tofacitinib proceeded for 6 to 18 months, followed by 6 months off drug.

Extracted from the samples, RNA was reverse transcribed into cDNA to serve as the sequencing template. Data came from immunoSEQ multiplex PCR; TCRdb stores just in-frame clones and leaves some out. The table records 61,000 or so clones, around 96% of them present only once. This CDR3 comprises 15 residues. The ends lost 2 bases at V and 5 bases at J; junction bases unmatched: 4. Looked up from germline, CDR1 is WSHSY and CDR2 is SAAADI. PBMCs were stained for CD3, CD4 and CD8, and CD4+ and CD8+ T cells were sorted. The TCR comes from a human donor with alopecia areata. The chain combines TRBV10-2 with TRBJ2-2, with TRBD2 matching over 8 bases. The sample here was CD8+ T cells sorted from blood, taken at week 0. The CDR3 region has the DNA TGCGCCAGCAGTGAGGGGCTAGCGGGTACCGGGGAGCTGTTTTTT. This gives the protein CASSEGLAGTGELFF.